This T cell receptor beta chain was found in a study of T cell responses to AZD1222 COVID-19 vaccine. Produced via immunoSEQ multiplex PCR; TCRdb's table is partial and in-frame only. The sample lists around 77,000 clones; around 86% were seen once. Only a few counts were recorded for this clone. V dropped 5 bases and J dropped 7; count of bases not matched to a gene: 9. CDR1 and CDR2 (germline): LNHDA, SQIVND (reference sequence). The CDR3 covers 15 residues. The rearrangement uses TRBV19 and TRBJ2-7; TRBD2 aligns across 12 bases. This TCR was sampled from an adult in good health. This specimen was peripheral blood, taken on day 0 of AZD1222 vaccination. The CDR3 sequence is CASSPTGTSGREQYF. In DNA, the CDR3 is TGTGCCAGTAGTCCTACCGGGACTAGCGGGCGAGAGCAGTACTTC.